This T cell receptor (beta chain) came from a study of T cell changes during pregnancy in multiple sclerosis. This table comes from immunoSEQ multiplex PCR, and its TCRdb copy is limited to in-frame clones, with some not included. The sample shows about 32,000 clones, 89% of them seen only once. The V gene's germline CDR1 is SGHVS and CDR2 FNYEAQ. J lost 2 bases, V lost 5 bases, and 9 bases had no gene match. There are 15 residues in the CDR3. The chain is built from TRBV7-6 and TRBJ2-7; 7 bases map to TRBD1. This TCR was sampled from a female donor with multiple sclerosis, enrolled in a pregnancy study. Here the sequenced sample was CD8+ T cells from peripheral blood mononuclear cells, taken in the third trimester of pregnancy. As DNA, the CDR3 is TGTGCCAGCAGCCCCCGACAGGGCCCCACCTACGAGCAGTACTTC. Its protein is CASSPRQGPTYEQYF.